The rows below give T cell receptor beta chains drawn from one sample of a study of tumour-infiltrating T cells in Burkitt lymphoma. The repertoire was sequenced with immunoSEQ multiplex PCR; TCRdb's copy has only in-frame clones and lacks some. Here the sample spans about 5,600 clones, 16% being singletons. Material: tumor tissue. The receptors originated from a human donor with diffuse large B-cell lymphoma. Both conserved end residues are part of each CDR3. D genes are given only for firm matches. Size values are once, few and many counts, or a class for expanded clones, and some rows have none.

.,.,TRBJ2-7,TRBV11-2,CASSNEVRGDSYEQYF,TGTGCCAGCAGCAACGAGGTTAGAGGTGACTCCTACGAGCAGTACTTC
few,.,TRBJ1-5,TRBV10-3,CAIRGAADQPQHF,TGTGCCATCAGAGGTGCTGCCGATCAGCCCCAGCATTTT
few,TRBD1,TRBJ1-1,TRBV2,CASRGSRQGRGNTEAFF,TGTGCCAGCAGAGGTTCCCGACAGGGGAGGGGGAACACTGAAGCTTTCTTT
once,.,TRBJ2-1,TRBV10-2,CASSVYFSLNEQFF,TGCGCCAGCAGTGTCTACTTTAGCCTCAATGAGCAGTTCTTC
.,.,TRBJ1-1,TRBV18,CASSSNPGTLNTEAFF,TGTGCCAGCTCATCAAACCCCGGGACCCTGAACACTGAAGCTTTCTTT
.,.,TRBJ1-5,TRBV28,CASSPGQRRGPQHF,TGTGCCAGCAGTCCCGGACAGCGCCGGGGACCCCAGCATTTT
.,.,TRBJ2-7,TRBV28,CASSLSGSSYEQYF,TGTGCCAGCAGTTTATCCGGGAGCTCCTACGAGCAGTACTTC
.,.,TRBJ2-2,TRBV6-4,CASSAEGPSTGELFF,TGTGCCAGCAGTGCGGAAGGGCCGAGTACCGGGGAGCTGTTTTTT
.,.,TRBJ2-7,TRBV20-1,CSARDDYEQYF,TGCAGTGCTAGAGACGACTACGAGCAGTACTTC
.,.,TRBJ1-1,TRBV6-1,CASSEFPGQSNTEAFF,TGTGCCAGCAGTGAATTCCCGGGACAATCGAACACTGAAGCTTTCTTT
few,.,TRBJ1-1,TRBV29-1,CSVPSNGAEAFF,TGCAGCGTTCCCTCCAACGGGGCTGAAGCTTTCTTT
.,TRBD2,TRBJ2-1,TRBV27,CASSSSRGAGPYNEQFF,TGTGCCAGCAGTTCCAGCCGGGGAGCGGGACCGTACAATGAGCAGTTCTTC
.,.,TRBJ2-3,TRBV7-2,CASSLAGGLADTQYF,TGTGCCAGCAGCTTAGCCGGGGGGCTGGCAGATACGCAGTATTTT
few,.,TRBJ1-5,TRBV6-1,CASSEAGAVQPQHF,TGTGCCAGCAGTGAAGCGGGGGCCGTTCAGCCCCAGCATTTT
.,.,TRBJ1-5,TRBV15,CATSPPGAGNQPQHF,TGTGCCACCAGCCCACCAGGGGCGGGCAATCAGCCCCAGCATTTT
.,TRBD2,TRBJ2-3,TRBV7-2,CASGTSGADTQYF,TGTGCCAGCGGCACTAGCGGTGCAGATACGCAGTATTTT
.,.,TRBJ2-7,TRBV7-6,CASSLEGGLAGSYEQYF,TGTGCCAGCAGCTTAGAAGGGGGCCTAGCGGGTTCCTACGAGCAGTACTTC
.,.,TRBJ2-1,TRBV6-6,CASSEGAGEQFF,TGTGCCAGCAGTGAGGGAGCAGGGGAGCAGTTCTTC
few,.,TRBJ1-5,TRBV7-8,CASSLSGRQPQHF,TGTGCCAGCAGCTTATCGGGCCGGCAGCCCCAGCATTTT
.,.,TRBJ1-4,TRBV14,CASSQVRGDNEKLFF,TGTGCCAGCAGCCAAGTACGAGGGGATAATGAAAAACTGTTTTTT
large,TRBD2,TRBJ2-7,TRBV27,CASTPSGLRTYEQYF,TGTGCCAGCACCCCATCGGGACTACGGACCTACGAGCAGTACTTC
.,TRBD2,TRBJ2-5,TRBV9,CASSVRLAREQETQYF,TGTGCCAGCAGCGTAAGACTAGCGAGGGAACAAGAGACCCAGTACTTC
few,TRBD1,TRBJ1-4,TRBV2,CASQGVPMANEKLFF,TGTGCCAGCCAGGGGGTTCCGATGGCTAATGAAAAACTGTTTTTT